These 11 T cell receptor beta chains share one sample of origin, sequenced in a study of blood T cell repertoires in COVID-19. Sequencing used immunoSEQ multiplex PCR; TCRdb keeps in-frame clones, though not all of them. The sample yields 300,000 to 400,000 clones, roughly nine tenths seen once. The sequenced sample was PBMCs or T cells enriched from blood (not recorded which). These receptors were collected from a man younger than 35 who had recovered from COVID-19.

The chain employs TRBV19 and TRBJ2-3; a possible D gene is TRBD1 (5 bases). Trimming took off 3 bases at V and 4 bases at J, with 14 bases between the two ends. Germline CDR1 reads LNHDA; CDR2 reads SQIVND (reference sequence). This CDR3 comprises 15 residues. This CDR3 is CASSISRVRPDTQYF. Here the CDR3 DNA reads TGTGCCAGTAGTATTTCCAGGGTACGACCAGATACGCAGTATTTT.

The V gene is TRBV24-1, the J gene TRBJ2-1; D may be TRBD1 (5 bases). Deletions cut 5 bases from V and 8 bases from J, with 15 bases between. The CDR3 length is 14 residues. Germline loops: CDR1 KGHDR, CDR2 SFDVKD. CDR3 sequence: CATSAAGYNDEQFF. In nucleotides, the CDR3 is TGTGCCACCAGTGCGGCAGGGTATAACGATGAGCAGTTCTTC.

This sequence joins TRBV7-9 and TRBJ2-1; 7 bases line up with TRBD1. V dropped 5 bases and J dropped 6; count of bases not matched to a gene: 10. Germline values: CDR1 SEHNR, CDR2 FQNEAQ (reference sequence). The CDR3 consists of 15 residues. The CDR3: CASSKPGQPGNEQFF. The CDR3 DNA reads as TGTGCCAGCAGCAAACCGGGACAGCCGGGCAATGAGCAGTTCTTC.

The chain recombines TRBV7-9 with TRBJ2-7, with TRBD2 identical over 10 bases. CDR1 and CDR2 from the germline V gene are SEHNR and FQNEAQ (reference sequence). The CDR3 spans 16 residues. The junction had 8 bases not matched to a gene; V was cut back by 4 bases and J by 2 bases. CDR3: CASSSNSGGTPYEQYF. The CDR3 coding sequence is TGTGCCAGCAGCTCCAATAGCGGGGGGACGCCCTACGAGCAGTACTTC. Together with reference TRBV7-9 and TRBJ2-7, the CDR3 gives the full variable domain: DTGVSQNPRHKITKRGQNVTFRCDPISEHNRLYWYRQTLGQGPEFLTYFQNEAQLEKSRLLSDRFSAERPKGSFSTLEIQRTEQGDSAMYLCASSSNSGGTPYEQYFGPGTRLTVT.

Details on this clone: Germline and junction disagree at one end, which may indicate a read error. The genes are TRBV3-1 (or the pseudogene TRBV3-2) and TRBJ2-3; possible D gene TRBD1, 5 bases. CDR3 length equals 12 residues. Germline V lookup: CDR1 LGHDT, CDR2 YNNKEL (reference sequence). This CDR3 is CASSQGGRVKCF. In DNA, the CDR3 is TGTGCCAGCAGCCAAGGGGGCAGGGTTAAATGTTTT.

The rearrangement links TRBV18 to TRBJ2-3; the D gene is possibly TRBD1 (6 bases). The CDR3 contains 14 residues. Trimming pared 3 bases from V and 3 bases from J, leaving 10 bases between. The germline CDR1 and CDR2 sequences are KGHSH and LQKENI. The CDR3: CASSPFQGTDTQYF. In DNA, the CDR3 is TGTGCCAGCTCACCTTTCCAGGGGACAGATACGCAGTATTTT.

The CDR3 loop reads CASSQVAGRGEQYF. The CDR3 DNA sequence: TGTGCCAGCAGCCAGGTAGCGGGAAGGGGCGAGCAGTACTTC. The J gene is TRBJ2-7, the V gene TRBV3-1 (or the pseudogene TRBV3-2), with 8 positions matching TRBD2. CDR1 is LGHDT and CDR2 is YNNKEL in the germline V gene (reference sequence). There are 14 residues in the CDR3. The junction had 7 bases not matched to a gene; V was cut back by 3 bases and J by 6 bases.

This clone was seen many times. The V call is TRBV10-1, the J call TRBJ2-5, with D perhaps matching TRBD2 (6 bases). Trimming left V 3 bases short and J 7 bases short, with 21 bases between. Germline CDR1 and CDR2: WNHNN and SYGVQD (reference sequence). The CDR3 length is 16 residues. The CDR3 loop is CASSDRGVAEGGTQYF. CDR3 DNA sequence: TGCGCCAGCAGTGACCGAGGGGTAGCCGAGGGAGGGACCCAGTACTTC.

The J gene is TRBJ1-1, the V gene TRBV7-9, with D possibly being TRBD1 (5 bases). CDR3 size: 13 residues. V was shortened by 4 bases and J by 1 base, with 7 bases between the two germline ends. Germline V gene sequence: CDR1 SEHNR, CDR2 FQNEAQ (reference sequence). CDR3 in amino acids: CASSYGQNTEAFF. CDR3 DNA: TGTGCCAGCAGCTACGGACAGAACACTGAAGCTTTCTTT. Drawing the rest from reference TRBV7-9 and TRBJ1-1, the complete variable domain is DTGVSQNPRHKITKRGQNVTFRCDPISEHNRLYWYRQTLGQGPEFLTYFQNEAQLEKSRLLSDRFSAERPKGSFSTLEIQRTEQGDSAMYLCASSYGQNTEAFFGQGTRLTVV.

The chain is built from TRBV6-5 and TRBJ2-2; no clear D gene. The V gene's germline CDR1 is MNHEY and CDR2 SVGAGI. The CDR3 has 13 amino acids. V was cut by 4 bases and J by 6 bases, with 9 bases left in between. The CDR3 bases are TGTGCCAGCAGTTCGGGTTCCCCCGGGGAGCTGTTTTTT. This sequence encodes CASSSGSPGELFF.

J is TRBJ1-1 and V is TRBV6-5; 7 bases map to TRBD1. The CDR3 totals 13 residues. From germline, CDR1 is MNHEY and CDR2 SVGAGI. After removal of 9 bases from V and 3 bases from J, the junction contained 7 bases not matched to a gene. The CDR3 protein is CASGDRRDTEAFF. CDR3 sequence (DNA): TGTGCCAGTGGGGACAGACGAGACACTGAAGCTTTCTTT.